This T cell receptor beta chain was obtained from a study of blood T cell repertoires in COVID-19. Across the study: The United States, Italy and Spain supplied acute and convalescent COVID-19 samples.

The authors' processing: Quantification of nucleated cells was approximated via reference gene primer amplification. Measured with immunoSEQ multiplex PCR; TCRdb has only the in-frame clones, and not every one. V and J calls and clone size are copied from that table; D and trimming were computed from the DNA. The top ten clones hold 2.5% to 3% of a sample with around 170,000 clones, around 80% of them seen once. V was clipped by 5 bases and J by 1 base, with 8 bases between them. The CDR3 loop spans 13 amino acids. The germline gives CDR1 SGHAT, CDR2 FQNNGV. Sequencing was done on a sample of peripheral blood. The sequence derives from a woman aged 55-69 years with acute or convalescent COVID-19. This chain joins TRBV11-2 and TRBJ1-1; no definite D call. The CDR3 sequence is CASSMGRNTEAFF. The DNA for the CDR3 is TGTGCCAGCAGCATGGGGAGGAACACTGAAGCTTTCTTT.